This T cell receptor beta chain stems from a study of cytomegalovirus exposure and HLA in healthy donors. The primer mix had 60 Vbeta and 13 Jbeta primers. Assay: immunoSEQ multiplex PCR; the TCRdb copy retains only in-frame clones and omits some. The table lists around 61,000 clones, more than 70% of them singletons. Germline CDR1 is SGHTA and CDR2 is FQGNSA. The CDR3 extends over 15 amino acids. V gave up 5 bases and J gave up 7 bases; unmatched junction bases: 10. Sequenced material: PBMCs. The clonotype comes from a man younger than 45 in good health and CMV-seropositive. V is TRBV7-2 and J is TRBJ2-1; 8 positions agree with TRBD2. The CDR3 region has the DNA TGTGCCAGCAGCAACCCGCGACTAGCGCGGAATGAGCAGTTCTTC. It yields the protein CASSNPRLARNEQFF.